The entry that follows covers one T cell receptor beta chain sequence. This sample is drawn from a study of OX40 agonist ivuxolimab in advanced cancers. Some clones are missing from TCRdb's copy, which holds only in-frame ones; the method was immunoSEQ multiplex PCR. The sample holds tens of thousands of clones, 85% to 90% seen once. This TCR was sampled from an adult with an advanced solid tumor such as melanoma, head and neck, liver or kidney cancer. The starting material was CD4+ or CD8+ T cells sorted from blood, obtained in a trial of the OX40 agonist ivuxolimab.

The CDR3 protein is CASSPGLAGVSGIQYF. The DNA for the CDR3 is TGTGCCAGCAGCCCAGGACTAGCGGGAGTAAGCGGAATTCAGTACTTC. The V gene is TRBV11-3, the J gene TRBJ2-4, with 13 bases fitting TRBD2. The CDR3 totals 16 residues. With V trimmed by 5 bases and J by 10 bases, 11 bases remained unmatched. Germline V CDR1 and CDR2: SGHNT, YENEEA.